The rows below give T cell receptor beta chains drawn from one sample of a study of CD8 T cells in ankylosing spondylitis. TCRdb used MiXCR to reprocess the 5' RACE reads, holding one entry per CDR3 protein. The data contain roughly 180,000 distinct CDR3 sequences, around 13% of them singletons. The sample taken for sequencing was blood, either unsorted or a sorted T cell fraction (not recorded which). Source of these receptors: a male donor with ankylosing spondylitis or in good health (not recorded which). Both conserved end residues are part of each CDR3. Fields, in order: clone size, J gene, D gene, CDR3 length, V gene, CDR3 protein, CDR3 DNA. A D gene is named only where the DNA matches it firmly. A row's size may be missing; if present it is once, few, many or a size class.

few	TRBJ1-2	NA	14	TRBV27	CASSLSTDNYGYTF	TGTGCCAGCAGTTTATCCACAGATAACTATGGCTACACCTTC
few	TRBJ2-1	NA	13	TRBV7-9	CASSLTFGDEQFF	TGTGCCAGCAGCTTAACCTTCGGGGATGAGCAGTTCTTC
few	TRBJ1-2	NA	14	TRBV19	CASSSLQGFAGYTF	TGTGCCAGTAGTTCGCTGCAGGGGTTCGCAGGCTACACCTTC
few	TRBJ1-2	NA	18	TRBV6-2/TRBV6-3	CASTHSADTGDLDYGYTF	TGTGCCAGCACCCACTCGGCGGACACTGGAGACCTCGACTATGGCTACACCTTC
few	TRBJ2-2	NA	14	TRBV29-1	CSTKEDTDTGELFF	TGCAGCACCAAGGAGGACACAGACACCGGGGAGCTGTTTTTT
many	TRBJ2-2	NA	16	TRBV5-6	CASSLEVQRNTGELFF	TGTGCCAGCAGCTTGGAGGTCCAGCGGAACACCGGGGAGCTGTTTTTT
NA	TRBJ2-7	NA	14	TRBV27	CASTMGPGSYEQYF	TGTGCCAGCACCATGGGTCCGGGGTCCTACGAGCAGTACTTC
few	TRBJ2-1	TRBD2	14	TRBV11-2	CATIAGGNGNEQFF	TGTGCCACAATAGCGGGGGGGAACGGGAATGAGCAGTTCTTC
NA	TRBJ2-2	NA	17	TRBV7-2	CASSFPRTGANTGELFF	TGTGCCAGCAGCTTTCCCCGGACGGGGGCGAACACCGGGGAGCTGTTTTTT
NA	TRBJ1-1	NA	11	TRBV9	CASRSAGEAFF	TGTGCCAGCAGGTCCGCAGGTGAAGCTTTCTTT
NA	TRBJ2-1	TRBD2	16	TRBV7-9	CASSSRGGSGYNEQFF	TGTGCCAGCAGCTCTCGGGGGGGGAGTGGATACAATGAGCAGTTCTTC
few	TRBJ2-3	NA	15	TRBV4-1	CASSQEGGGTDTQYF	TGCGCCAGCAGCCAAGAAGGGGGGGGTACAGATACGCAGTATTTT
NA	TRBJ2-3	TRBD2	18	TRBV4-1	CASSLLANSGRASDTQYF	TGCGCCAGCAGCCTCCTAGCAAATAGCGGGAGGGCATCAGATACGCAGTATTTT
few	TRBJ2-7	TRBD1	14	TRBV27	CASSFGQGFPEQYF	TGTGCCAGCAGTTTTGGACAGGGATTCCCCGAGCAGTACTTC
few	TRBJ1-2	NA	14	TRBV27	CASSPWTTNYGYTF	TGTGCCAGCAGTCCCTGGACTACTAACTATGGCTACACCTTC
NA	TRBJ1-1	NA	13	TRBV5-4	CASSQDGNTEAFF	TGTGCCAGCAGCCAGGACGGAAACACTGAAGCTTTCTTT
few	TRBJ1-1	NA	14	TRBV21-1	CASSIGTGPTEAFF	TGTGCCAGCAGCATCGGGACAGGGCCCACTGAAGCTTTCTTT
few	TRBJ2-7	NA	20	TRBV11-2	CASSLPPGSVNTPSSYEQYF	TGTGCCAGCAGCTTACCCCCGGGGAGCGTCAACACTCCTAGCTCCTACGAGCAGTACTTC
NA	TRBJ2-1	TRBD1	15	TRBV7-9	CASSLTGTGVGEQFF	TGTGCCAGCAGCCTCACCGGGACAGGGGTCGGTGAGCAGTTCTTC
many	TRBJ1-1	TRBD1	14	TRBV20-1	CSARAGGENTEAFF	TGCAGTGCTAGGGCAGGGGGCGAGAACACTGAAGCTTTCTTT
few	TRBJ1-5	NA	15	TRBV21-1	CASSKVTDSNQPQHF	TGTGCCAGCAGCAAAGTCACAGATAGCAATCAGCCCCAGCATTTT
few	TRBJ2-3	NA	15	TRBV12-3/TRBV12-4	CASTEWGSRTDTQYF	TGTGCCAGCACCGAATGGGGGTCTCGCACAGATACGCAGTATTTT
many	TRBJ2-7	TRBD1	13	TRBV12-3/TRBV12-4	CASSLPGGNEQYF	TGTGCCAGCAGTTTACCAGGGGGAAACGAGCAGTACTTC
many	TRBJ1-2	NA	14	TRBV2	CASSEGRPLYGYTF	TGTGCCAGCAGTGAAGGCAGACCCCTTTATGGCTACACCTTC
NA	TRBJ2-7	NA	15	TRBV6-5	CASSYDRPGSYEQYF	TGTGCCAGCAGTTACGATCGCCCCGGGAGCTACGAGCAGTACTTC
few	TRBJ2-3	TRBD2	16	TRBV20-1	CSASAGLAGGPDTQYF	TGCAGTGCTAGCGCTGGACTAGCGGGAGGACCGGATACGCAGTATTTT
NA	TRBJ1-4	NA	18	TRBV11-1	CASSLVGGDYATNEKLFF	TGTGCCAGCAGCTTAGTCGGGGGGGACTACGCAACTAATGAAAAACTGTTTTTT
many	TRBJ2-3	NA	15	TRBV5-4	CASSLWDSYTDTQYF	TGTGCCAGCAGCTTGTGGGACTCTTACACAGATACGCAGTATTTT
few	TRBJ2-7	NA	13	TRBV28	CASSLSLRGEQYF	TGTGCCAGCAGTTTGTCCTTGAGGGGCGAGCAGTACTTC
NA	TRBJ2-7	TRBD2	15	TRBV18	CASSPQIGRDYEQYF	TGTGCCAGCTCACCTCAAATTGGGAGGGACTACGAGCAGTACTTC
many	TRBJ2-3	TRBD2	16	TRBV6-4	CASSDASGSGADTQYF	TGTGCCAGCAGTGACGCTAGCGGGAGTGGGGCAGATACGCAGTATTTT
few	TRBJ1-4	TRBD1	15	TRBV5-1	CASSSGQGPNEKLFF	TGCGCCAGCAGCTCGGGACAGGGCCCTAATGAAAAACTGTTTTTT
NA	TRBJ2-1	TRBD2	14	TRBV20-1	CSLTSGSSYNEQFF	TGCAGTCTGACTAGCGGGAGTTCCTACAATGAGCAGTTCTTC
few	TRBJ2-3	NA	12	TRBV5-6	CASSSQGDTQYF	TGTGCCAGCAGCTCTCAGGGAGATACGCAGTATTTT
NA	TRBJ2-5	NA	14	TRBV18	CASSPRAYQETQYF	TGTGCCAGCTCACCACGGGCGTACCAAGAGACCCAGTACTTC
NA	TRBJ2-1	NA	15	TRBV12-3/TRBV12-4	CASSLSGYSYNEQFF	TGTGCCAGCAGTTTATCAGGGTACTCCTACAATGAGCAGTTCTTC
NA	TRBJ2-3	NA	15	TRBV2	CASSDRDSNLDTQYF	TGTGCCAGCAGCGACCGGGATTCGAACCTAGATACGCAGTATTTT
many	TRBJ2-7	NA	18	TRBV7-7	CASSLFCVGVHRVYEQYF	TGTGCCAGCAGCTTATTCTGTGTGGGGGTCCATAGGGTTTACGAGCAGTACTTC
many	TRBJ2-1	TRBD1	16	TRBV5-6	CASSWEGQGFYNEQFF	TGTGCCAGCAGCTGGGAAGGACAGGGATTTTACAATGAGCAGTTCTTC
NA	TRBJ2-1	TRBD2	14	TRBV20-1	CSARNSGGYNEQFF	TGCAGTGCTAGGAATAGCGGGGGGTACAATGAGCAGTTCTTC
NA	TRBJ2-2	NA	15	TRBV12-3/TRBV12-4	CASSLRQMGTGELFF	TGTGCCAGCAGTCTGAGACAGATGGGCACCGGGGAGCTGTTTTTT
few	TRBJ1-1	NA	12	TRBV25-1	CASSETDTEAFF	TGTGCCAGCAGTGAAACGGACACTGAAGCTTTCTTT
few	TRBJ1-2	TRBD1	13	TRBV3-1	CASRWDRGWGYTF	TGTGCCAGCAGGTGGGACAGGGGCTGGGGCTACACCTTC
medium-sized	TRBJ2-1	NA	15	TRBV6-1	CASSEAGGSYNEQFF	TGTGCCAGCAGTGAAGCTGGGGGTTCCTACAATGAGCAGTTCTTC
NA	TRBJ2-2	NA	16	TRBV7-9	CASSPDTLILPGELFF	TGTGCCAGCAGCCCCGACACCCTAATCCTACCCGGGGAGCTGTTTTTT
NA	TRBJ2-7	NA	17	TRBV27	CASSSPTVSPNYYEQYF	TGTGCCAGCAGTTCCCCCACAGTCTCCCCGAACTACTACGAGCAGTACTTC
few	TRBJ2-7	NA	14	TRBV21-1	CASSSWTSSYEQYF	TGTGCCAGCAGCTCCTGGACCAGCTCCTACGAGCAGTACTTC
NA	TRBJ2-1	TRBD1	14	TRBV20-1	CSAPQGAYTNEQFF	TGCAGTGCGCCACAGGGGGCTTATACCAATGAGCAGTTCTTC
many	TRBJ2-7	NA	16	TRBV4-1	CASSPDGQAISYEQYF	TGCGCCAGCAGCCCAGACGGACAAGCAATCTCCTACGAGCAGTACTTC
NA	TRBJ1-1	NA	11	TRBV20-1	CSAAWGQDAFF	TGCAGTGCTGCCTGGGGGCAGGACGCTTTCTTT
few	TRBJ2-2	TRBD2	16	TRBV4-1	CASSPLGGSDTGELFF	TGCGCCAGCAGCCCCCTGGGGGGGTCGGACACCGGGGAGCTGTTTTTT
NA	TRBJ2-2	NA	14	TRBV7-9	CASGGPSNTGELFF	TGTGCCAGCGGGGGACCATCGAACACCGGGGAGCTGTTTTTT
NA	TRBJ1-1	NA	15	TRBV5-1	CASSTGTDQNTEAFF	TGCGCCAGCAGCACCGGGACGGATCAGAACACTGAAGCTTTCTTT
many	TRBJ2-1	NA	17	TRBV7-9	CASSFSQGPLMGYEQFF	TGTGCCAGCAGCTTCTCCCAAGGTCCCTTGATGGGGTATGAGCAGTTCTTC
many	TRBJ2-7	NA	15	TRBV4-1	CASSQVSGSTYEQYF	TGCGCCAGCAGCCAAGTGAGCGGATCAACCTACGAGCAGTACTTC
NA	TRBJ1-1	NA	12	TRBV12-3/TRBV12-4	CASSLPGGEAFF	TGTGCCAGCAGTTTGCCAGGTGGGGAAGCTTTCTTT
medium-sized	TRBJ2-7	NA	13	TRBV10-1	CASSGGRSYEQYF	TGCGCCAGCAGTGGGGGGAGGTCCTACGAGCAGTACTTC
few	TRBJ2-1	NA	16	TRBV7-9	CASSGGGGEPYNEQFF	TGTGCCAGCAGCGGGGGCGGGGGAGAGCCCTACAATGAGCAGTTCTTC
few	TRBJ1-5	NA	16	TRBV7-8	CASSSNRVWGNQPQHF	TGTGCCAGCAGCTCCAACAGGGTATGGGGCAATCAGCCCCAGCATTTT